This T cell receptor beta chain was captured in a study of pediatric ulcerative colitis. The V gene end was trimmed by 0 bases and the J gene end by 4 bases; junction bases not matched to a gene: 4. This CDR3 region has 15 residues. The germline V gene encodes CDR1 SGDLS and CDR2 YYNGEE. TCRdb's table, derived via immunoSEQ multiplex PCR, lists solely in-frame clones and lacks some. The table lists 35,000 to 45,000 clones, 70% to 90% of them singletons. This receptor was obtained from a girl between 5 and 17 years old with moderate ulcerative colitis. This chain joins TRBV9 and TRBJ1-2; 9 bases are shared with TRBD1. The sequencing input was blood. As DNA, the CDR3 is TGTGCCAGCAGCGTAGGGAACAGGGGGCTCTATGGCTACACCTTC. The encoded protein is CASSVGNRGLYGYTF.